The clone carrying this T cell receptor (beta chain) turned up a few times. Time point indicated: patch test 1, 2 weeks after DPC sensitization. The treatment was: therapeutic diphenylcyclopropenone sensitization with weekly scalp DPC. Under the authors' procedure: A per-sample median of roughly 97,000 TCRs was observed, with a range of about 20,000 to 690,600. TCRdb used MiXCR to reprocess the RACE reads, holding one entry per CDR3 protein. These V and J calls originate from TCRdb's pipeline instead of the authors' own analysis. The sample lists 90,000 or so distinct CDR3 sequences, roughly a tenth seen once, with about 2% in the top ten. This record belongs to a study of human T cells and chemical hapten exposure. Study-wide background: Patients' scalps got diphenylcyclopropenone weekly throughout the roughly 25-week study.

Trimming left V 5 bases short and J 9 bases short, with 16 bases between. Per the germline V gene, CDR1 is KGHDR and CDR2 is SFDVKD. The CDR3 spans 14 residues. This material consisted of whole blood, taken in connection with sensitization to the hapten diphenylcyclopropenone (DPC). J is TRBJ2-4 and V is TRBV24-1; D not resolved. This TCR came from a middle-aged man with alopecia areata. Some clones in this sample may be carry-over from other donors' samples. The CDR3 region has the DNA TGTGCCACCAGTGGTCCGGGCCCCAGTTTCATTCAGTACTTC. Its translation is CATSGPGPSFIQYF.